The 25 T cell receptor beta chains listed next were all sequenced from one sample in a study of blood T cell repertoires in COVID-19. Generated by immunoSEQ multiplex PCR, the TCRdb table keeps only in-frame clones and is missing some. The table has around 100,000 clones, approximately 80% seen once. Sequencing was done on a sample of peripheral blood. These receptors all stem from a human donor in a cohort sampled during active COVID-19.

As DNA, the CDR3 is TGTGCCAGCAGCCCCACTAGCGGGAAGGCAGATACGCAGTATTTT. Encoded protein: CASSPTSGKADTQYF. The chain recombines TRBV3-1 (or the pseudogene TRBV3-2) with TRBJ2-3; TRBD2 matches 10 bases. The CDR3 is made up of 15 amino acids. Trimming took 4 bases from V and 4 from J; bases not matched to a gene: 5. Germline V lookup: CDR1 LGHDT, CDR2 YNNKEL (reference sequence).

The chain employs TRBV29-1 and TRBJ2-6, with a weak D call TRBD2 (6 bases). This CDR3 is 15 amino acids long. Germline CDR1 reads SQVTM; CDR2 reads ANQGSEA. V lost 4 bases and J 0 bases, leaving 10 bases between the germline ends. CDR3 sequence (DNA): TGCAGCGTTGGCCTCGGGAGCTCTGGGGCCAACGTCCTGACTTTC. As protein: CSVGLGSSGANVLTF.

The V call is TRBV9, the J call TRBJ2-5; a possible D gene is TRBD2 (6 bases). The V gene's germline CDR1 is SGDLS and CDR2 YYNGEE. Trimming took off 0 bases at V and 5 bases at J, with 14 bases between the two ends. This CDR3 comprises 15 residues. For the CDR3, the DNA is TGTGCCAGCAGCGTAGGGGTGACTAGTCAGGAGACCCAGTACTTC. Its translation is CASSVGVTSQETQYF.

This clone was seen a handful of times. The chain employs TRBV28 and TRBJ2-1, with 9 bases lining up with TRBD1. Germline CDR1 MDHEN, CDR2 SYDVKM. This CDR3 region has 15 residues. With V trimmed by 5 bases and J by 6 bases, 8 bases remained unmatched. As DNA, the CDR3 is TGTGCCAGCAGTCCGCTGGGGACAGGGCGCAATGAGCAGTTCTTC. This gives the protein CASSPLGTGRNEQFF.

V gene TRBV11-2 combines with J gene TRBJ2-7, with TRBD1 identical over 9 bases. V lost 5 bases to trimming and J lost 2 bases; unmatched junction nucleotides: 4. CDR1 is SGHAT and CDR2 is FQNNGV in the germline V gene. There are 14 residues in the CDR3. CDR3 in amino acids: CASSPGTGPYEQYF. As DNA, the CDR3 is TGTGCCAGCAGCCCCGGGACAGGGCCCTACGAGCAGTACTTC. The full variable domain, its missing parts supplied by reference TRBV11-2 and TRBJ2-7, is EAGVAQSPRYKIIEKRQSVAFWCNPISGHATLYWYQQILGQGPKLLIQFQNNGVVDDSQLPKDRFSAERLKGVDSTLKIQPAKLEDSAVYLCASSPGTGPYEQYFGPGTRLTVT.

This chain connects TRBV3-1 (or the pseudogene TRBV3-2) to TRBJ2-7, with D uncertain. Trimming pared 2 bases from V and 5 bases from J, leaving 10 bases between. This CDR3 is built from 13 residues. Germline CDR1 and CDR2: LGHDT and YNNKEL (reference sequence). CDR3 sequence reads: CASSQMSNHEQYF. CDR3 nucleotides: TGTGCCAGCAGCCAAATGAGTAACCACGAGCAGTACTTC.

The chain uses TRBV11-2 and TRBJ2-2, with D perhaps TRBD2 (5 bases). The V end was cut by 0 bases, the J end by 4 bases, with 9 bases between. CDR1 and CDR2 from the germline V gene are SGHAT and FQNNGV. The CDR3 is made up of 15 amino acids. DNA of the CDR3: TGTGCCAGCAGCTTAGACCCACGGGGCACCGGGGAGCTGTTTTTT. It specifies CASSLDPRGTGELFF.

The chain has TRBV16 and TRBJ1-4, with D possibly TRBD1 on 5 matching bases. Germline CDR1 is KGHSY and CDR2 is FQNENV. The CDR3 is 15 residues long. V shed 2 bases and J shed 0 bases, with 7 bases lying between them. Here the CDR3 DNA reads TGTGCCAGCAGCCAACAGGGTTCAACTAATGAAAAACTGTTTTTT. This gives the protein CASSQQGSTNEKLFF. Combining the CDR3 with reference TRBV16 and TRBJ1-4 gives the whole variable domain GEEVAQTPKHLVRGEGQKAKLYCAPIKGHSYVFWYQQVLKNEFKFLISFQNENVFDETGMPKERFSAKCLPNSPCSLEIQATKLEDSAVYFCASSQQGSTNEKLFFGSGTQLSVL.

This clone was observed a single time. The chain recombines TRBV11-3 with TRBJ2-7; the match to TRBD2 covers 11 bases. This CDR3 region has 14 residues. The V and J ends lost 3 bases and 5 bases, in that order; junction bases with no gene match: 3. The germline V gene has CDR1 SGHNT and CDR2 YENEEA. In DNA, the CDR3 is TGTGCCAGCAGCTTCACTAGCGGGAGCAACGAGCAGTACTTC. It specifies CASSFTSGSNEQYF.

The V gene is TRBV6-5, the J gene TRBJ2-7, with 8 nucleotides matching TRBD2. V was pared by 8 bases and J by 2 bases, with 2 bases of the junction left unmatched. This CDR3 has 12 residues. Germline CDR1 is MNHEY and CDR2 is SVGAGI. The CDR3 reads CASDSGTYEQYF. The CDR3 region has the DNA TGTGCCAGCGATAGCGGGACCTACGAGCAGTACTTC.

The rearrangement links TRBV28 to TRBJ2-7, with D perhaps TRBD1 (6 bases). CDR1 MDHEN and CDR2 SYDVKM come from the germline V gene. This CDR3 is built from 14 residues. The germline V and J ends were trimmed by 5 bases and 2 bases, with 13 bases remaining between them. This CDR3 reads CASSRRDTPYEQYF. The CDR3 DNA reads as TGTGCCAGCAGTCGCCGGGACACTCCCTACGAGCAGTACTTC.

DNA of the CDR3: TGTGCCAGCAGTTCCCCGGGAGGCGGTGGCTACGAGCAGTACTTC. It translates to CASSSPGGGGYEQYF. The gene calls are TRBV28 and TRBJ2-7; 7 bases map to TRBD2. The CDR3 is 15 amino acids. Germline V gene lookup returns CDR1 MDHEN and CDR2 SYDVKM. V lost 4 bases and J lost 3; bases outside the gene matches: 9. Together with reference TRBV28 and TRBJ2-7, the CDR3 gives the full variable domain: DVKVTQSSRYLVKRTGEKVFLECVQDMDHENMFWYRQDPGLGLRLIYFSYDVKMKEKGDIPEGYSVSREKKERFSLILESASTNQTSMYLCASSSPGGGGYEQYFGPGTRLTVT.

This clone was seen a handful of times. V is TRBV7-9 and J is TRBJ1-6, with D perhaps TRBD1 (6 bases). The CDR3 length is 13 residues. Germline values: CDR1 SEHNR, CDR2 FQNEAQ (reference sequence). V was cut by 5 bases and J by 13 bases, with 15 bases left in between. Here the CDR3 reads CASSAQNRDPLHF. The CDR3 coding sequence is TGTGCCAGCAGCGCCCAAAACAGGGACCCCCTCCACTTT.

The genes are TRBV27 and TRBJ2-7, with 11 bases matching TRBD2. The CDR3 consists of 15 residues. With V trimmed by 2 bases and J by 3 bases, 3 bases remained unmatched. CDR1 and CDR2 from the germline V gene are MNHEY and SMNVEV (reference sequence). CDR3 in DNA: TGTGCCAGCAGTTTAGAACTAGCGGGGGACTACGAGCAGTACTTC. The encoded protein is CASSLELAGDYEQYF.

The chain combines TRBV6-4 with TRBJ2-7, with D possibly TRBD2 on 6 matching bases. Trimming pared 2 bases from V and 4 bases from J, leaving 15 bases between. This CDR3 spans 15 amino acids. Germline CDR1 MRHNA, CDR2 SNTAGT. The CDR3, as DNA: TGTGCCAGCAGTGACGCGGGACCAGGGATTTACGAGCAGTACTTC. It is translated as CASSDAGPGIYEQYF.

V usage is TRBV29-1 and J usage is TRBJ2-6; TRBD1 is a possible D gene (6 bases). CDR1 is SQVTM and CDR2 is ANQGSEA in the germline V gene. With 6 bases removed from V and 4 bases from J, the gap between germline ends came to 22 bases. The CDR3 runs 17 residues. CDR3 protein: CSVLMVVTGYGANVLTF. The CDR3 DNA sequence: TGCAGCGTCCTGATGGTTGTAACAGGGTACGGGGCCAACGTCCTGACTTTC.

The genes are TRBV5-1 and TRBJ2-1; 9 bases agree with TRBD2. The V and J ends lost 2 bases and 6 bases, in that order; junction bases with no gene match: 9. The CDR3 spans 16 residues. Germline CDR1 is SGHRS and CDR2 is YFSETQ. The CDR3 loop is CASSFLVVAGANEQFF. The DNA of the CDR3 is TGCGCCAGCAGCTTCTTGGTGGTAGCGGGAGCCAATGAGCAGTTCTTC.

The chain links TRBV3-1 (or the pseudogene TRBV3-2) to TRBJ1-1; 7 nucleotides align to TRBD1. Losses at the gene ends were 5 bases for V and 5 bases for J; bases not matched to a gene: 8. CDR1 and CDR2 from the germline V gene are LGHDT and YNNKEL (reference sequence). The CDR3 is 14 amino acids. CDR3 coding DNA: TGTGCCAGCAGCGCTTACAGGGGAAGGACTGAAGCTTTCTTT. This sequence encodes CASSAYRGRTEAFF.

The chain links TRBV15 to TRBJ2-3; 7 bases fit TRBD1. Per the germline V gene, CDR1 is LNHNV and CDR2 is YYDKDF (reference sequence). The junction had 6 bases not matched to a gene; V was cut back by 4 bases and J by 2 bases. This CDR3 has 15 amino acids. In nucleotides, the CDR3 is TGTGCCACCAGCAAACCGGGACAGATCACAGATACGCAGTATTTT. Translation gives CATSKPGQITDTQYF.

The table lists this clone with a few counts. The V and J genes are TRBV2 and TRBJ2-2, with TRBD1 matching 7 bases. The germline V gene has CDR1 SNHLY and CDR2 FYNNEI. V was clipped by 8 bases and J by 0 bases; unmatched bases: 9. The CDR3 covers 16 residues. The CDR3 loop reads CASVRMGQTNTGELFF. The CDR3 region has the DNA TGTGCCAGCGTGAGGATGGGACAGACGAACACCGGGGAGCTGTTTTTT. The entire variable domain, with the rest obtained from reference TRBV2 and TRBJ2-2, is as follows: EPEVTQTPSHQVTQMGQEVILRCVPISNHLYFYWYRQILGQKVEFLVSFYNNEISEKSEIFDDQFSVERPDGSNFTLKIRSTKLEDSAMYFCASVRMGQTNTGELFFGEGSRLTVL.

A few counts support this clone. An end of the junction does not agree with germline; a read error may underlie this. The gene calls are TRBV6-1 and TRBJ2-1, with TRBD2 matching over 16 bases. Germline V lookup: CDR1 MNHNS, CDR2 SASEGT. The CDR3 covers 16 residues. The CDR3 DNA sequence: TGTGCCAGCAGTGAAGAACCCGGGACTAGCGGGAGGGCCAGGATCTTC. This translates into CASSEEPGTSGRARIF.

This clone was detected only a few times. The V call is TRBV27, the J call TRBJ2-1; 8 bases agree with TRBD2. Germline loops: CDR1 MNHEY, CDR2 SMNVEV (reference sequence). CDR3 length equals 15 residues. V gave up 7 bases and J gave up 9 bases; unmatched junction bases: 14. The CDR3 DNA reads as TGTGCCAGCAAAAAAGCGGGACTAGTATTTAGTGAGCAGTTCTTC. The encoded protein is CASKKAGLVFSEQFF.

The genes are TRBV7-8 and TRBJ2-2, with a tentative D call TRBD2 (6 bases). CDR1 and CDR2 from the germline V gene are SGHVS and FQNEAQ. The CDR3 loop spans 15 amino acids. The V end lost 5 bases, the J end lost 4 bases, and 14 bases lay between the germline ends. The CDR3: CASSKGAGLTGELFF. CDR3 in DNA: TGTGCCAGCAGCAAGGGAGCGGGCCTCACCGGGGAGCTGTTTTTT.

This sequence joins TRBV5-4 and TRBJ2-7; 10 bases fit TRBD1. J was trimmed by 1 base and V by 0 bases; bases with no gene match: 4. The CDR3 totals 16 residues. Germline CDR1 reads SGHNT; CDR2 reads YYREEE (reference sequence). In DNA form, the CDR3 reads TGTGCCAGCAGCTTGGGGACAGGGGGAGGATCCTACGAGCAGTACTTC. This sequence encodes CASSLGTGGGSYEQYF.

The chain recombines TRBV5-1 with TRBJ2-1; 11 nucleotides line up with TRBD2. Losses at the gene ends were 3 bases for V and 4 bases for J; bases not matched to a gene: 3. CDR3 length: 15 amino acids. In germline, CDR1 is SGHRS, CDR2 YFSETQ. This chain's CDR3 is CASSSGLADYNEQFF. In DNA form, the CDR3 reads TGCGCCAGCAGCTCGGGACTAGCGGATTACAATGAGCAGTTCTTC. The full variable domain, completed using reference TRBV5-1 and TRBJ2-1, is KAGVTQTPRYLIKTRGQQVTLSCSPISGHRSVSWYQQTPGQGLQFLFEYFSETQRNKGNFPGRFSGRQFSNSRSEMNVSTLELGDSALYLCASSSGLADYNEQFFGPGTRLTVL.